The entry below gives a single T cell receptor beta chain sequence along with its context. The clone's antigen remains unknown. No base qualities exist here, and no much larger clone lies one base off it. The germline V gene (reference sequence) provides CDR1 SGHNT and CDR2 YYREEE. The CDR3 numbers 15 residues from cysteine through phenylalanine. Solely the CDR3 DNA is kept, with 45 bases framed from the first base. Trimming accounts for 4 bases at V and 7 bases at J, while the number of junction bases matched to no gene is 10. Taken with the paper, the label for treatment or condition translates to: in vitro stimulation with specific CMV peptide epitopes to enrich CMV-specific T cells. These data come from a study of T cell repertoires in cytomegalovirus infection (dated by TCRdb to about 2019). For context, the study as a whole: Alongside well-studied HLA-B-restricted epitopes, the peptide stimulations were aimed at recently identified HLA-C-restricted CMV epitopes, whose presentation resists viral immunomodulation. Donor HLA type was relevant to the analysis, because carriage of CMV infection together with the matching HLA type was indicated by public TCR beta signatures.

Overall study outcomes, separate from this receptor: Carriers of CMV infection plus the relevant HLA type were discriminated by the cumulative frequency of public TCR beta family members in the study cohort and in an independent roughly 400-donor cohort. In the ex vivo response, HLA-C-restricted CMV-specific TCR beta clonotypes were dominant, and in two of eight donors the single most frequent clonotype came from this HLA-C-restricted group.

Sequenced on an Illumina HiSeq 1500. TCRdb cleaned the public reads at Q25 with fastp, built clones with MiXCR and kept in-frame beta chains. Rows with a matching CDR3 protein are joined into one entry that keeps the most common DNA and genes. Counted in this sample were around 310,000 distinct CDR3 sequences; roughly 29% of them appeared once. The ten largest clones add up to roughly 20% of the sample. Recombination linked TRBV5-4 to TRBJ1-2; the junction holds 10 bases that match TRBD1. The material was cultured PBMCs, obtained from culture after CMV antigen stimulation. This TCR derives from a human donor in good health (CMV status not recorded). Some clones in this sample may be carry-over from other donors' samples. The CDR3 protein sequence reads: CASSQPGQGIFGYTF. The sequenced DNA is TGTGCCAGCAGCCAACCGGGACAGGGGATCTTTGGCTACACCTTC. The full variable domain, with segments outside the CDR3 supplied by the reference TRBV5-4 and TRBJ1-2 proteins, appears as ETGVTQSPTHLIKTRGQQVTLRCSSQSGHNTVSWYQQALGQGPQFIFQYYREEENGRGNFPPRFSGLQFPNYSSELNVNALELDDSALYLCASSQPGQGIFGYTFGSGTRLTVV.